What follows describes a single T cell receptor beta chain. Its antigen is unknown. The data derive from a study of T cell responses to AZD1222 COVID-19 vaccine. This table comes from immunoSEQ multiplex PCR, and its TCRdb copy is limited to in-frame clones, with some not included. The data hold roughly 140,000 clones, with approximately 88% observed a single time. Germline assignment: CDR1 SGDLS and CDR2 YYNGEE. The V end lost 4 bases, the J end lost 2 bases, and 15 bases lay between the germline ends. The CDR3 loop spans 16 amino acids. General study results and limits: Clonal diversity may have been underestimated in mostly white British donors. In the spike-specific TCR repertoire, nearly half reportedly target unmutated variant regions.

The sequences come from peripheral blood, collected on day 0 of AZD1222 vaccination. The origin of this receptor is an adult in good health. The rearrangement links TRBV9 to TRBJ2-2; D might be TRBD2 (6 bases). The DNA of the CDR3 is TGTGCCAGCAGCAGCCTCCGGGACTTAAACACCGGGGAGCTGTTTTTT. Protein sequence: CASSSLRDLNTGELFF.